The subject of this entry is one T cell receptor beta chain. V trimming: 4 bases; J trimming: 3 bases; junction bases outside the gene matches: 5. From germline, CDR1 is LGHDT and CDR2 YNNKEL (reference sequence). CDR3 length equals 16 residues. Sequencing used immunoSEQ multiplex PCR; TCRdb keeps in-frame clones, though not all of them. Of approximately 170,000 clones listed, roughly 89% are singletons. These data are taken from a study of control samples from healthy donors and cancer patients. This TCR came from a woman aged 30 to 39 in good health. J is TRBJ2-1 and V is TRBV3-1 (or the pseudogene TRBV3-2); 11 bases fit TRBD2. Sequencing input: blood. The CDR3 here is CASSPQTSGDYNEQFF. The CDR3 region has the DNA TGTGCCAGCAGCCCCCAGACTAGCGGGGACTACAATGAGCAGTTCTTC.